One sample yielded the 3 T cell receptor beta chains listed below, sequenced in a study of control samples from healthy donors and cancer patients. Some clones are missing from TCRdb's copy, which holds only in-frame ones; the method was immunoSEQ multiplex PCR. The sample holds about 120,000 clones; 70% to 90% are singletons and the top ten take under 2.5%. Sequenced sample: blood. These receptors were taken from a woman in her seventies in good health.

The V gene is TRBV29-1, the J gene TRBJ2-7; D call uncertain. V was trimmed by 4 bases and J by 0 bases, leaving 7 bases between them. CDR1 and CDR2 from the germline V gene are SQVTM and ANQGSEA. The CDR3 consists of 12 residues. The CDR3 reads CSVVPDSYEQYF. The CDR3 DNA is TGCAGCGTTGTTCCAGACTCCTACGAGCAGTACTTC.

The chain has TRBV2 and TRBJ2-7; 14 bases are shared with TRBD2. The germline V gene has CDR1 SNHLY and CDR2 FYNNEI. The CDR3 length is 17 residues. The V segment lost 10 bases and the J segment 1 base; nucleotides outside the gene matches: 12. The CDR3 reads CAIASGLAGDPSYEQYF. The CDR3 coding sequence is TGTGCCATAGCTTCGGGACTAGCGGGGGACCCGTCCTACGAGCAGTACTTC.

V gene TRBV10-3 combines with J gene TRBJ1-1; D not certain. The CDR3 covers 11 residues. V was shortened by 6 bases and J by 7 bases, with 9 bases between the two germline ends. CDR1 and CDR2 (germline): ENHRY, SYGVKD. The CDR3 loop is CAIRAQGEAFF. In nucleotides, the CDR3 is TGTGCCATCAGGGCCCAAGGTGAAGCTTTCTTT.